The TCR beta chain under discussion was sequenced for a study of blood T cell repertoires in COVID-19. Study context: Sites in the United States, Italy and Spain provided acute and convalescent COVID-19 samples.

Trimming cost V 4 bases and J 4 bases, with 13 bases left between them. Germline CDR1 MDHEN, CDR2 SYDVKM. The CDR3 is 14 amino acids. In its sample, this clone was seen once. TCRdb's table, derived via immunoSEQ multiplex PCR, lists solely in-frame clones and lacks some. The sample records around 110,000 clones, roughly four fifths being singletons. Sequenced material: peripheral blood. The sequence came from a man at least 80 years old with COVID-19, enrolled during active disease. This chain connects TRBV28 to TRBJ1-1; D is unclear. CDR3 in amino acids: CASSYRPSGTEAFF. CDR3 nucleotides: TGTGCCAGCAGTTACAGACCCTCCGGCACTGAAGCTTTCTTT.